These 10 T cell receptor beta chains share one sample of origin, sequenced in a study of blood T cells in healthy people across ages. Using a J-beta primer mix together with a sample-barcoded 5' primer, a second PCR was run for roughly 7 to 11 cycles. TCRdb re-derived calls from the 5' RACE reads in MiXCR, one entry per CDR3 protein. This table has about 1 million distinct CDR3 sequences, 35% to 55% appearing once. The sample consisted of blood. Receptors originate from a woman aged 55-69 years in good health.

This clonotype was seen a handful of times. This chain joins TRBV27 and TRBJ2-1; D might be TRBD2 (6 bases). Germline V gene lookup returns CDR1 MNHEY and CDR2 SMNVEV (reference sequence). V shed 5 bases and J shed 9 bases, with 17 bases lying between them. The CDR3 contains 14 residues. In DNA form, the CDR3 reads TGTGCCAGCAGTGACTCGGGAGTGCGAAGTGAGCAGTTCTTC. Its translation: CASSDSGVRSEQFF.

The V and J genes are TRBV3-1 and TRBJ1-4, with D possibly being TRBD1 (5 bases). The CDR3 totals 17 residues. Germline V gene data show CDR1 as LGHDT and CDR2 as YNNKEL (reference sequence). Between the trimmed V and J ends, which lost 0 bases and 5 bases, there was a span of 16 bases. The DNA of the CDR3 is TGTGCCAGCAGCCAAGAGGCAGGGTATCCTCCAAATGAAAAACTGTTTTTT. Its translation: CASSQEAGYPPNEKLFF.

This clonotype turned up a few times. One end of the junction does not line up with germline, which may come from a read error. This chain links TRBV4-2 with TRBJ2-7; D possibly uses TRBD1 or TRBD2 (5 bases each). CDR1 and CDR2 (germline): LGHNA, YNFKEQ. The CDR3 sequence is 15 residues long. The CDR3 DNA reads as TGTGCCAGCAGTCAAGGGTTGGGGGACCCCTACGAGCAGTACTTC. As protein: CASSQGLGDPYEQYF.

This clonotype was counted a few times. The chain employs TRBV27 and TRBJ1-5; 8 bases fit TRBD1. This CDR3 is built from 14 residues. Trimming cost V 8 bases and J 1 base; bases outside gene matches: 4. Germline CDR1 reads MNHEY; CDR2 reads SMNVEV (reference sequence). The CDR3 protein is CASRRTGSNQPQHF. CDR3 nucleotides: TGTGCCAGCCGTCGGACAGGGAGCAATCAGCCCCAGCATTTT.

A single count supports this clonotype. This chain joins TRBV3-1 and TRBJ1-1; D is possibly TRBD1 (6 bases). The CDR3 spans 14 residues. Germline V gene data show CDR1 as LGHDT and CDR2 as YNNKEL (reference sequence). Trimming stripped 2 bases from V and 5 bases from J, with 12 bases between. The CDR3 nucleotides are TGTGCCAGCAGCCAACCCTTCAGGGGTACTGAAGCTTTCTTT. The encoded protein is CASSQPFRGTEAFF.

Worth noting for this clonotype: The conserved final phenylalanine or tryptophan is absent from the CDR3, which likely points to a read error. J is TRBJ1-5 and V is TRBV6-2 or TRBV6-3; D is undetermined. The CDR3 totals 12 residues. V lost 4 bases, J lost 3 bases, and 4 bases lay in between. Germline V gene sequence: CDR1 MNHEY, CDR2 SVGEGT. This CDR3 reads CASSWVNQPQHV. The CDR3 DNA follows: TGTGCCAGCAGTTGGGTCAATCAGCCCCAGCATGTT.

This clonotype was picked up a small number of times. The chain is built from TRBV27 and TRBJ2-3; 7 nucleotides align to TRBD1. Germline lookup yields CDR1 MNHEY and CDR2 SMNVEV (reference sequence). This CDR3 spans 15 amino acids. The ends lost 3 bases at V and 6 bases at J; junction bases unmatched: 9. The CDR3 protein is CASSFSPDRADTQYF. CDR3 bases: TGTGCCAGCAGTTTTAGTCCCGACAGGGCCGATACGCAGTATTTT.

The CDR3 DNA reads as TGTGCCAGCAGCCTGCAAGCAGTTTCAGGCTACGAGCAGTACTTC. Its translation: CASSLQAVSGYEQYF. V usage is TRBV11-2 and J usage is TRBJ2-7, with D unclear. V was trimmed by 5 bases and J by 3 bases, leaving 17 bases between them. CDR1 is SGHAT and CDR2 is FQNNGV in the germline V gene. The CDR3 totals 15 residues. The variable domain in full, completed from reference TRBV11-2 and TRBJ2-7, reads EAGVAQSPRYKIIEKRQSVAFWCNPISGHATLYWYQQILGQGPKLLIQFQNNGVVDDSQLPKDRFSAERLKGVDSTLKIQPAKLEDSAVYLCASSLQAVSGYEQYFGPGTRLTVT.

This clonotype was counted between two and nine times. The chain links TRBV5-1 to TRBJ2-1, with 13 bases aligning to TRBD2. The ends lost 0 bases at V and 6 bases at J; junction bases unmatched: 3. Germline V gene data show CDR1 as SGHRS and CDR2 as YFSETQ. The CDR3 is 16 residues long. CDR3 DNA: TGCGCCAGCAGCTTGGTAGGACTAGCGGGAGCCAATGAGCAGTTCTTC. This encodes CASSLVGLAGANEQFF.

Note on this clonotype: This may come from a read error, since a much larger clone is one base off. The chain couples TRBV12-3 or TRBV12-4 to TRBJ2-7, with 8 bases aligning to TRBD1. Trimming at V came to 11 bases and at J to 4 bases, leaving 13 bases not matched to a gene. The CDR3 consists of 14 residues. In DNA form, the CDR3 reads TGTGCCGGTTCCCCCTCAGACAGGGGTTACGAGCAGTACTTC. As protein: CAGSPSDRGYEQYF.